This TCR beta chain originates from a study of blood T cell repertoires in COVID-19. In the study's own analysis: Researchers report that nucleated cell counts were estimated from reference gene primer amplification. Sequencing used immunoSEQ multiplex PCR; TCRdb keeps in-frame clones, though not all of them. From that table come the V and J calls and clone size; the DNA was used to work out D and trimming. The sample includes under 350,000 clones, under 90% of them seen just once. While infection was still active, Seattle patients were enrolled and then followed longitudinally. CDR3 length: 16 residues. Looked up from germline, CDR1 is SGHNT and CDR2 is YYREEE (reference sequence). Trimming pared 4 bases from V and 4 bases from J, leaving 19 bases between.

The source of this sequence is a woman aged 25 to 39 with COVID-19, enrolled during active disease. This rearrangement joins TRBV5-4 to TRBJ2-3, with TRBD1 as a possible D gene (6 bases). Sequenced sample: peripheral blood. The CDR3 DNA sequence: TGTGCCAGCAGCCCGGGGTCCCGGGACACAGCAGATACGCAGTATTTT. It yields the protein CASSPGSRDTADTQYF.